Each of the 20 T cell receptor beta chains below was sequenced from the same sample in a study of T cells in Graves' hyperthyroidism and ophthalmopathy. Amplification of TCR beta CDR3 regions used RNA as the template. First-round RT-PCR with HTBI primers amplified the TCR CDR3 region. TCRdb recomputed calls from the multiplex PCR reads with MiXCR, one row per CDR3 protein. The data hold about 640,000 distinct CDR3 sequences, with less than 25% observed a single time. Material for sequencing was blood. These TCRs come from a man younger than 45 with Graves' ophthalmopathy.

This clonotype was seen more than once but under ten times. A much larger clone differs by one base, so this may be a read error. The chain couples TRBV10-3 to TRBJ1-2; TRBD1 matches 8 bases. Germline CDR1 and CDR2: ENHRY and SYGVKD. The CDR3 covers 14 residues. Trimming at V came to 4 bases and at J to 10 bases, leaving 11 bases not matched to a gene. The CDR3 sequence: CAISAGQGVLDYTF. The CDR3 region has the DNA TGTGCCATCAGTGCAGGACAGGGCGTTCTAGACTACACCTTC.

This clonotype was detected ten times or more. The rearrangement uses TRBV6-1 and TRBJ2-7; 10 bases fit TRBD2. V lost 0 bases to trimming and J lost 2 bases; unmatched junction nucleotides: 1. The CDR3 consists of 15 residues. Germline V gene data show CDR1 as MNHNS and CDR2 as SASEGT. The CDR3 is CASSEALAGAYEQYF. For the CDR3, the DNA is TGTGCCAGCAGTGAAGCGCTAGCGGGAGCCTACGAGCAGTACTTC.

In this sample, this clonotype turned up a few times. This chain links TRBV20-1 with TRBJ1-5; D perhaps matches TRBD1 (6 bases). Between the trimmed V and J ends, which lost 7 bases and 1 base, there was a span of 20 bases. The CDR3 extends over 16 amino acids. Germline loops: CDR1 DFQATT, CDR2 SNEGSKA (reference sequence). The CDR3, as DNA: TGCAGTGTCCATCCCGGGACATCTTTGAGCAATCAGCCCCAGCATTTT. It specifies CSVHPGTSLSNQPQHF.

This chain links TRBV6-1 with TRBJ1-2; 8 positions agree with TRBD1. This CDR3 has 13 amino acids. Losses at the gene ends were 11 bases for V and 5 bases for J; bases not matched to a gene: 10. CDR1 and CDR2 (germline): MNHNS, SASEGT. The CDR3 region is CAGRDRGGYGYTF. In nucleotides, the CDR3 is TGTGCCGGACGAGACAGGGGCGGGTATGGCTACACCTTC.

This clonotype appeared many times. The chain recombines TRBV11-2 with TRBJ2-7, with 8 positions matching TRBD1. This CDR3 contains 16 residues. The V and J ends lost 1 base and 2 bases, in that order; junction bases with no gene match: 7. Per germline, CDR1 SGHAT and CDR2 FQNNGV. The CDR3 region has the DNA TGTGCCAGCAGCTTAGGTGTCGGGACAGGACCCTACGAGCAGTACTTC. Translation: CASSLGVGTGPYEQYF.

In this sample, this clonotype turned up many times. The chain has TRBV11-3 and TRBJ1-1; D gene unclear. Germline CDR1 SGHNT, CDR2 YENEEA. This CDR3 spans 14 amino acids. V gave up 3 bases and J gave up 1 base, with 9 bases separating them. In nucleotides, the CDR3 is TGTGCCAGCAGCTTGGGATGGGGGAACACTGAAGCTTTCTTT. Amino acid sequence: CASSLGWGNTEAFF.

V usage is TRBV20-1 and J usage is TRBJ1-6; D ambiguous. Trimming took off 4 bases at V and 8 bases at J, with 12 bases between the two ends. This CDR3 is built from 13 residues. Looked up from germline, CDR1 is DFQATT and CDR2 is SNEGSKA (reference sequence). The CDR3: CSANQAPYSPLHF. Here the CDR3 DNA reads TGCAGTGCTAACCAGGCCCCTTATTCACCCCTCCACTTT.

The genes are TRBV7-3 and TRBJ2-3; possibly TRBD2 for D (6 bases). CDR1 SGHTA and CDR2 FQGTGA come from the germline V gene. The CDR3 is made up of 15 amino acids. Trimming stripped 3 bases from V and 4 bases from J, with 14 bases between. CDR3 in DNA: TGTGCCAGCAGCTTGGGCGGGATAGGGGCAGATACGCAGTATTTT. Its protein product is CASSLGGIGADTQYF.

The chain is built from TRBV20-1 and TRBJ2-4; a weak D match, TRBD2 (5 bases). Trimming took 6 bases from V and 0 from J, leaving 12 bases between them. CDR3 length equals 14 residues. In germline, CDR1 is DFQATT, CDR2 SNEGSKA (reference sequence). The CDR3 is CSADHGLAKNIQYF. CDR3 nucleotides: TGCAGTGCCGACCACGGACTAGCCAAAAACATTCAGTACTTC.

This clonotype was seen only a few times. The gene calls are TRBV28 and TRBJ1-1; 9 bases are a match to TRBD1. Germline V gene lookup returns CDR1 MDHEN and CDR2 SYDVKM. The CDR3 consists of 18 residues. V was clipped by 5 bases and J by 5 bases; unmatched bases: 18. The CDR3 region has the DNA TGTGCCAGCAGTCGCTTTATGTGGCGACAGGGGGATCAGACTGAAGCTTTCTTT. Translation gives CASSRFMWRQGDQTEAFF.

Points on this clonotype: Germline and junction disagree at one end, which may indicate a read error. The chain has TRBV5-1 and TRBJ2-1; 7 bases fit TRBD2. The CDR3 is made up of 17 amino acids. The germline V gene has CDR1 SGHRS and CDR2 YFSETQ. CDR3 sequence reads: CASTGPGGGGNPNEQFF. The DNA of the CDR3 is TGTGCCAGCACCGGCCCGGGGGGAGGTGGAAACCCCAATGAGCAGTTCTTC. The full variable domain, its missing parts supplied by reference TRBV5-1 and TRBJ2-1, is KAGVTQTPRYLIKTRGQQVTLSCSPISGHRSVSWYQQTPGQGLQFLFEYFSETQRNKGNFPGRFSGRQFSNSRSEMNVSTLELGDSALYLCASTGPGGGGNPNEQFFGPGTRLTVL.

The gene calls are TRBV29-1 and TRBJ2-1; 8 bases are a match to TRBD2. The ends lost 7 bases at V and 3 bases at J; junction bases unmatched: 8. The CDR3 runs to 14 residues. Germline assignment: CDR1 SQVTM and CDR2 ANQGSEA. CDR3 amino acids: CSAYPGLGYNEQFF. The CDR3 DNA follows: TGCAGCGCCTACCCGGGACTAGGCTACAATGAGCAGTTCTTC.

The V call is TRBV12-3 or TRBV12-4, the J call TRBJ2-1; 9 nucleotides agree with TRBD2. The CDR3 extends over 17 amino acids. V gave up 4 bases and J gave up 7 bases; unmatched junction bases: 14. The CDR3 here is CASSSAYAGGVWNEQFF. The CDR3 DNA follows: TGTGCCAGCAGTTCTGCTTATGCGGGAGGGGTCTGGAATGAGCAGTTCTTC.

V is TRBV6-4 and J is TRBJ2-7; D might be TRBD1 or TRBD2, each matching 5 bases. The V end lost 7 bases, the J end lost 0 bases, and 19 bases lay between the germline ends. Germline V gene lookup returns CDR1 MRHNA and CDR2 SNTAGT. The CDR3 runs to 16 residues. CDR3 protein: CASTNPGRFSSYEQYF. The CDR3 nucleotides are TGTGCCAGCACCAACCCGGGACGTTTTAGCTCCTACGAGCAGTACTTC.

In its sample, this clonotype was seen many times. This chain joins TRBV5-1 and TRBJ2-7; 7 bases fit TRBD1. V lost 3 bases to trimming and J lost 3 bases; unmatched junction nucleotides: 9. The V gene's germline CDR1 is SGHRS and CDR2 YFSETQ. The length of the CDR3 is 15 residues. The CDR3, as DNA: TGCGCCAGCAGCTCGACTCCGGGACAGAGCTACGAGCAGTACTTC. Translation gives CASSSTPGQSYEQYF.

The J gene is TRBJ1-6, the V gene TRBV25-1; D gene ambiguous. The CDR3 spans 16 residues. Germline CDR1 MGHDK, CDR2 SYGVNS. V lost 1 base and J lost 5, with 12 bases in between. The CDR3 sequence is CASSEWADGNNSPLHF. CDR3 sequence (DNA): TGTGCCAGCAGTGAATGGGCGGACGGAAATAATTCACCCCTCCACTTT.

This clonotype came up a few times. CDR3 bases: TGTGCCAGTAGTTTTAGCGGGACAGGGGCCGACGAGCAGTACTTC. Encoded protein: CASSFSGTGADEQYF. The chain recombines TRBV19 with TRBJ2-7; TRBD1 matches 10 bases. Trimming cost V 5 bases and J 5 bases; bases outside gene matches: 9. Per the germline V gene, CDR1 is LNHDA and CDR2 is SQIVND (reference sequence). This CDR3 has 15 amino acids.

This clonotype was picked up a small number of times. The CDR3 sequence: CASSKLAGGPVDIQYF. CDR3 nucleotide sequence: TGTGCCAGCAGCAAGCTAGCGGGAGGGCCAGTGGACATTCAGTACTTC. The rearrangement joins TRBV7-8 to TRBJ2-4; TRBD2 matches 12 bases. Looked up from germline, CDR1 is SGHVS and CDR2 is FQNEAQ. This CDR3 is 16 amino acids long. Trimming took 5 bases from V and 8 from J; bases not matched to a gene: 10.

Ten or more counts support this clonotype. The genes are TRBV7-9 and TRBJ2-7; D remains ambiguous. This CDR3 is 12 amino acids long. Germline CDR1 SEHNR, CDR2 FQNEAQ (reference sequence). The ends were cut back, 8 bases at V and 3 bases at J, with 11 bases in the middle. CDR3 DNA sequence: TGTGCCAGCTCCCCCTCAGGCTACGAGCAGTACTTC. Translating gives CASSPSGYEQYF.

This clonotype showed up many times. This chain joins TRBV6-1 and TRBJ2-3, with 7 bases identical to TRBD1. The V gene end was trimmed by 3 bases and the J gene end by 1 base; junction bases not matched to a gene: 1. The CDR3 has 14 residues. The germline gives CDR1 MNHNS, CDR2 SASEGT. CDR3 sequence (DNA): TGTGCCAGCAGTGAGGACAGGCGCACAGATACGCAGTATTTT. Translating it yields CASSEDRRTDTQYF.